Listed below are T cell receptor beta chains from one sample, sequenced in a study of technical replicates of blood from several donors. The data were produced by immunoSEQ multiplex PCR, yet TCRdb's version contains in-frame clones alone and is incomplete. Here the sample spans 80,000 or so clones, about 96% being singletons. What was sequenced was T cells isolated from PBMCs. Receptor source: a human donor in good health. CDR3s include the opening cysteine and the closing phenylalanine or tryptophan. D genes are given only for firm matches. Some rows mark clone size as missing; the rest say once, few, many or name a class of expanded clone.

DNA: TGTGCCACCAGATACTCCGGGCCTAGCGGGATTTCTTACAATGAGCAGTTCTTC
CDR3: CATRYSGPSGISYNEQFF
D: TRBD2
size: .
J: TRBJ2-1
V: TRBV28

DNA: TGTGCCAGTAGTTCAGCGGGAGGTTCCTACAATGAGCAGTTCTTC
CDR3: CASSSAGGSYNEQFF
D: TRBD2
size: .
J: TRBJ2-1
V: TRBV19

DNA: TGTGCCAGCAGCTTAGCGATCGGGACAGACTATGGCTACACCTTC
CDR3: CASSLAIGTDYGYTF
D: TRBD1
size: .
J: TRBJ1-2
V: TRBV11-2

DNA: TGTGCCAGCAGTTACTCGGGCACCAACACTGAAGCTTTCTTT
CDR3: CASSYSGTNTEAFF
D: .
size: .
J: TRBJ1-1
V: TRBV6-5

DNA: TGCGCCAGCAGTGAACCGGGACTAGCGGAGTACAATGAGCAGTTCTTC
CDR3: CASSEPGLAEYNEQFF
D: TRBD2
size: .
J: TRBJ2-1
V: TRBV5-1

DNA: TGTGCCAGCAGTGAAGAAGTTCGGTCACCCCTCCACTTT
CDR3: CASSEEVRSPLHF
D: .
size: .
J: TRBJ1-6
V: TRBV2

DNA: TGTGCTAGTGGTCCACTACAGGAGAACACTGAAGCTTTCTTT
CDR3: CASGPLQENTEAFF
D: .
size: .
J: TRBJ1-1
V: TRBV12-5

DNA: TGTGCCAGCAGCCTAGCTAGTGGAAACACCATATATTTT
CDR3: CASSLASGNTIYF
D: .
size: .
J: TRBJ1-3
V: TRBV7-6

DNA: TGCAGCGTTGAAGAATGGGCGGGATCAACTAACAATGAGCAGTTCTTC
CDR3: CSVEEWAGSTNNEQFF
D: .
size: .
J: TRBJ2-1
V: TRBV29-1

DNA: TGTGCCAGCAGCTTAACGGGAGGGCGAGAGACCCAGTACTTC
CDR3: CASSLTGGRETQYF
D: TRBD2
size: .
J: TRBJ2-5
V: TRBV7-6

DNA: TGCGCCAGCAGCCAAAGAGGGACTAGCGATTACAATGAGCAGTTCTTC
CDR3: CASSQRGTSDYNEQFF
D: TRBD2
size: .
J: TRBJ2-1
V: TRBV4-1

DNA: TGCGCCAGCAGGTCAGGGGGCATGAACACTGAAGCTTTCTTT
CDR3: CASRSGGMNTEAFF
D: TRBD1
size: few
J: TRBJ1-1
V: TRBV5-1

DNA: TGTGCCACCAGCGGCAAAGCGGGGGGTACGCAGTATTTT
CDR3: CATSGKAGGTQYF
D: TRBD2
size: .
J: TRBJ2-3
V: TRBV15

DNA: TGTGCCAGCAGCTTAGCTCAAGACAGGGCGAACACTGAAGCTTTCTTT
CDR3: CASSLAQDRANTEAFF
D: TRBD1
size: .
J: TRBJ1-1
V: TRBV7-8

DNA: TGTGCCAGCAGCTTCGACCAGGGAAACTATGGCTACACCTTC
CDR3: CASSFDQGNYGYTF
D: .
size: .
J: TRBJ1-2
V: TRBV7-9

DNA: TGTGCCAGCAGCCCGGACAGGGCTCCCTACAATGAGCAGTTCTTC
CDR3: CASSPDRAPYNEQFF
D: TRBD1
size: .
J: TRBJ2-1
V: TRBV7-9

DNA: TGCGCCAGCAGCTTGCGCGGGGACGGTAATGAGCAGTTCTTC
CDR3: CASSLRGDGNEQFF
D: .
size: .
J: TRBJ2-1
V: TRBV5-1

DNA: TGTGCCAGCAGACCCGGGACAGAGAATCTCTACGAGCAGTACTTC
CDR3: CASRPGTENLYEQYF
D: TRBD1
size: .
J: TRBJ2-7
V: TRBV6-1

DNA: TGCAGCACACGCAAGTGGACTAGCGGGGAACGAGAGACCCAGTACTTC
CDR3: CSTRKWTSGERETQYF
D: TRBD2
size: .
J: TRBJ2-5
V: TRBV29-1

DNA: TGCGCCAGCAGCAACAACGTCGGCGGGATGGTGGGTGGGCAGTACTTC
CDR3: CASSNNVGGMVGGQYF
D: .
size: .
J: TRBJ2-7
V: TRBV4-1

DNA: TGTGCCAGCAACCCCGGGACAGGGGGCTACGAGCAGTACTTC
CDR3: CASNPGTGGYEQYF
D: TRBD1
size: few
J: TRBJ2-7
V: TRBV6-6

DNA: TGTGCCAGCAGCTTGGGGACAGGGGGTCAGCCCCAGCATTTT
CDR3: CASSLGTGGQPQHF
D: TRBD1
size: .
J: TRBJ1-5
V: TRBV5-8

DNA: TGTGCCAGCAGCTTCCTGGACATGGGGCCCACAGATACGCAGTATTTT
CDR3: CASSFLDMGPTDTQYF
D: .
size: .
J: TRBJ2-3
V: TRBV7-9

DNA: TGTGCCAGCAGTCCAGGCCCTTTCTACGAGCAGTACTTC
CDR3: CASSPGPFYEQYF
D: .
size: .
J: TRBJ2-7
V: TRBV2

DNA: TGTGCCAGTAGTAGACCGACTAGCGGGAGTGCTGAGCAGTTCTTC
CDR3: CASSRPTSGSAEQFF
D: TRBD2
size: .
J: TRBJ2-1
V: TRBV19

DNA: TGTGCCAGCAGTTACTTGGTCGGTGAGCAGTTCTTC
CDR3: CASSYLVGEQFF
D: .
size: .
J: TRBJ2-1
V: TRBV6-5

DNA: TGCAGCGTTGAAGGGGTGGGACAGCACTCCTACGAGCAGTACTTC
CDR3: CSVEGVGQHSYEQYF
D: TRBD1
size: .
J: TRBJ2-7
V: TRBV29-1

DNA: TGCGCCAGCCAGACAGGGTCCTCCCTGGGTCGGATTCAAGAGACCCAGTACTTC
CDR3: CASQTGSSLGRIQETQYF
D: TRBD1
size: once
J: TRBJ2-5
V: TRBV5-1

DNA: TGCGCCAGCAGACCCGGACAGGGTTCCTACGAGCAGTACTTC
CDR3: CASRPGQGSYEQYF
D: TRBD1
size: .
J: TRBJ2-7
V: TRBV5-1

DNA: TGTGCCAGTAGCCCAGGTCGACGCGGGGCAGTCTACGAGCAGTACTTC
CDR3: CASSPGRRGAVYEQYF
D: .
size: .
J: TRBJ2-7
V: TRBV19

DNA: TGTGCCAGCAGCTTAGTAGCGGGAGGGCCGAGCTACGAGCAGTACTTC
CDR3: CASSLVAGGPSYEQYF
D: TRBD2
size: .
J: TRBJ2-7
V: TRBV11-2

DNA: TGTGCCAGCAGACAGGGCTCTGGGGCCAACGTCCTGACTTTC
CDR3: CASRQGSGANVLTF
D: .
size: .
J: TRBJ2-6
V: TRBV28

DNA: TGTGCCAGTAGCATTGGGGCACTCTATGGCTACACCTTC
CDR3: CASSIGALYGYTF
D: .
size: .
J: TRBJ1-2
V: TRBV19

DNA: TGTGCCAGCAGCTTACGCCAGGGGGTAGAGACCCAGTACTTC
CDR3: CASSLRQGVETQYF
D: TRBD1
size: .
J: TRBJ2-5
V: TRBV11-3

DNA: TGTGCCAGCAGCAGCCCAGCGGGGGGGCAAGAGACCCAGTACTTC
CDR3: CASSSPAGGQETQYF
D: TRBD2
size: .
J: TRBJ2-5
V: TRBV6-5

DNA: TGTGCCACAAGCCCCCTTAATCAGCCCCAGCATTTT
CDR3: CATSPLNQPQHF
D: .
size: .
J: TRBJ1-5
V: TRBV19

DNA: TGTGCCAGCAGCTTTAGCGGGAGACCCAACACCGGGGAGCTGTTTTTT
CDR3: CASSFSGRPNTGELFF
D: TRBD2
size: .
J: TRBJ2-2
V: TRBV5-4

DNA: TGCAGCGTCCCTGGACAGGGGTATACCGGGGAGCTGTTTTTT
CDR3: CSVPGQGYTGELFF
D: TRBD1
size: .
J: TRBJ2-2
V: TRBV29-1

DNA: TGCAGCGTGCCCGGACAGGGGGCTTACTACGAGCAGTACTTC
CDR3: CSVPGQGAYYEQYF
D: TRBD1
size: .
J: TRBJ2-7
V: TRBV29-1

DNA: TGTGCCAGCAGTTCCTTTCCGGGACTAGCGGGAGACCTCAACACCGGGGAGCTGTTTTTT
CDR3: CASSSFPGLAGDLNTGELFF
D: TRBD2
size: .
J: TRBJ2-2
V: TRBV27

DNA: TGTGCCAGCAGCTTGGCACGGGAGGGCCGGAATGAGCAGTTCTTC
CDR3: CASSLAREGRNEQFF
D: TRBD2
size: .
J: TRBJ2-1
V: TRBV5-4

DNA: TGCGCCAGCAGCTCGGGACAGTCTAATTCACCCCTCCACTTT
CDR3: CASSSGQSNSPLHF
D: TRBD1
size: .
J: TRBJ1-6
V: TRBV5-1

DNA: TGTGCCAGCAGGGCGACTAGCGGATACACAGATACGCAGTATTTT
CDR3: CASRATSGYTDTQYF
D: TRBD2
size: .
J: TRBJ2-3
V: TRBV2

DNA: TGTGCCATCAGTGAGGACAGGGGCGCAGAGACCCAGTACTTC
CDR3: CAISEDRGAETQYF
D: TRBD1
size: .
J: TRBJ2-5
V: TRBV10-3

DNA: TGTGCCAGCAGTTGGGACTTCGGAGGGATCAATGAGCAGTTCTTC
CDR3: CASSWDFGGINEQFF
D: .
size: .
J: TRBJ2-1
V: TRBV6-6

DNA: TGTGCCAGCCGCCGGGACAGGGGGCATGACGGGGAGCTGTTTTTT
CDR3: CASRRDRGHDGELFF
D: TRBD1
size: .
J: TRBJ2-2
V: TRBV6-5

DNA: TGTGCCAGCAGCTTCAGCGGATCGCCTCCTGAAGCTTTCTTT
CDR3: CASSFSGSPPEAFF
D: .
size: once
J: TRBJ1-1
V: TRBV13

DNA: TGTGCCAGCAGCCCGGGGACAGGGGTCAATGAGCAGTTCTTC
CDR3: CASSPGTGVNEQFF
D: TRBD1
size: few
J: TRBJ2-1
V: TRBV9

DNA: TGTGCCAGCAGTTATACGGTGCGAGAGACCCAGTACTTC
CDR3: CASSYTVRETQYF
D: .
size: .
J: TRBJ2-5
V: TRBV6-5

DNA: TGTGCCAGCAGCTTGGTCGGCTTGGCAGGGGCTGGAAACACCATATATTTT
CDR3: CASSLVGLAGAGNTIYF
D: .
size: .
J: TRBJ1-3
V: TRBV5-6

DNA: TGTGCCTGCTCACTAACAGGGGGCGGTTCACCCCTCCACTTT
CDR3: CACSLTGGGSPLHF
D: TRBD1
size: once
J: TRBJ1-6
V: TRBV30

DNA: TGTGCCAGCAGCCGCACGGGGGGGGCAGGCTACGAGCAGTACTTC
CDR3: CASSRTGGAGYEQYF
D: TRBD2
size: .
J: TRBJ2-7
V: TRBV5-4